These T cell receptor beta chains were read from a single sample in a study of T cell responses to AZD1222 COVID-19 vaccine. TCRdb keeps only in-frame clones here, not all; method: immunoSEQ multiplex PCR. The table lists around 81,000 clones, roughly 80% of them singletons, with 2.9% in the top ten. Sample: peripheral blood, taken on day 0 of AZD1222 vaccination. The receptors shown here come from an adult in good health. The CDR3 runs from the conserved cysteine through the conserved F or W. D genes are given only for firm matches. The size entry is marked missing in some rows and otherwise reads once, few, many or a size class.

TRBV5-1	TRBD1	TRBJ1-2	once	TGCGCCAGCAGCCCCCGGGACAGGGACTTTAATGGCTACACCTTC	CASSPRDRDFNGYTF
TRBV9	TRBD2	TRBJ2-2	few	TGTGCCAGCAGCGTAGCGTCTAGCGGGAACACCGGGGAGCTGTTTTTT	CASSVASSGNTGELFF
TRBV7-2	TRBD1	TRBJ2-1	few	TGTGCCAGCAGCTACGAACCGGGACAGGGTCGTAATGAGCAGTTCTTC	CASSYEPGQGRNEQFF
TRBV6-6	TRBD2	TRBJ2-7	-	TGTGCCAACTACCTAGCGGGGGCCTACGAGCAGTACTTC	CANYLAGAYEQYF
TRBV10-2	TRBD1	TRBJ2-7	-	TGCGCCAGCAAAACTGGACAGGGTTACGAGCAGTACTTC	CASKTGQGYEQYF
TRBV7-2	-	TRBJ2-1	-	TGTGCCAGCAGCCCAACCCCCCCGGTAGACAATGAGCAGTTCTTC	CASSPTPPVDNEQFF
TRBV20-1	-	TRBJ2-7	-	TGCAGTGCTAGTAGCGAACTAGTCGGCCCCGAGCAGTACTTC	CSASSELVGPEQYF
TRBV4-1	-	TRBJ1-1	-	TGCGCCAGCAGCCCTACGGGGAGACCGTCGTTCCAAGGGAACACTGAAGCTTTCTTT	CASSPTGRPSFQGNTEAFF
TRBV4-3	TRBD1	TRBJ1-2	-	TGCGCCAGCAGCCAAGACTCGGCAGGGGGGTATGGCTACACCTTC	CASSQDSAGGYGYTF
TRBV7-2	-	TRBJ1-5	-	TGTGCCAGCAGCTTAGTCATTAACGCAAATCAGCCCCAGCATTTT	CASSLVINANQPQHF
TRBV25-1	-	TRBJ1-3	once	TGTGCCAGCAACGAGTGGACTGGAAACACCATATATTTT	CASNEWTGNTIYF
TRBV15	TRBD2	TRBJ2-1	-	TGTGCCACCAAGTCGGGACTAGCGGATTACAATGAGCAGTTCTTC	CATKSGLADYNEQFF
TRBV7-2	TRBD1	TRBJ1-2	-	TGTGCCAGCAGCTTCCAGGGGGCGAGAGCTAACTATGGCTACACCTTC	CASSFQGARANYGYTF
TRBV6-5	-	TRBJ1-1	few	TGTGCCAGCAGCAGCGGGACGGGAGAAGGCACTGAAGCTTTCTTT	CASSSGTGEGTEAFF
TRBV9	-	TRBJ2-5	-	TGTGCCAGCAGTGCCCTCGGGGAGACCCAGTACTTC	CASSALGETQYF
TRBV6-6	TRBD1	TRBJ1-2	-	TGTGCCAGCAGTAGACCGGGACAGGGGTCTGGCTACACCTTC	CASSRPGQGSGYTF